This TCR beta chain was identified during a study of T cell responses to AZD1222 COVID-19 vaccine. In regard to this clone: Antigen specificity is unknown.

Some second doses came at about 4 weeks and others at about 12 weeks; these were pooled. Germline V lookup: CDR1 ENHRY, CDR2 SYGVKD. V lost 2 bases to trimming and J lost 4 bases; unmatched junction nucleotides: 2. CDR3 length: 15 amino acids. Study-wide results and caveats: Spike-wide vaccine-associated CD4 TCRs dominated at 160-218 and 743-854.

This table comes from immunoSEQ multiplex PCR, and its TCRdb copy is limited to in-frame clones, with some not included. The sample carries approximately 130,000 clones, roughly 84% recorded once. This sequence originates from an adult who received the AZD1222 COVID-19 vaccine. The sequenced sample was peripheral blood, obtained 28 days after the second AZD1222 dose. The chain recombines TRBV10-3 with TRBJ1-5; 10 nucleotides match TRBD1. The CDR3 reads CAISEAGQGNQPQHF. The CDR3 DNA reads TGTGCCATCAGTGAGGCGGGACAGGGGAATCAGCCCCAGCATTTT.